The present T cell receptor (beta chain) was sequenced within a study of T cell repertoires in cytomegalovirus infection. Study results and caveats: HLA-C-restricted CMV-specific TCR beta clonotypes prevailed in the ex vivo response.

In germline, CDR1 is SGHAT, CDR2 FQNNGV. Trimming removed 1 base from V and 1 base from J, with 7 bases in between. This CDR3 has 14 amino acids. TCRdb called the reads again in MiXCR, with one record for every CDR3 protein. Of approximately 550,000 distinct CDR3 sequences in the sample, more than 15% are singletons; the top ten hold roughly a quarter. This clonotype was recorded many times. Antigen specificity is unknown. The chain is built from TRBV11-2 and TRBJ1-1; D is unresolved. The origin of this receptor is a human donor in good health (CMV status not recorded). Some clones in this sample may be carry-over from other donors' samples. Material for sequencing was CD8+ T cells from PBMCs. Written as DNA, the CDR3 is TGTGCCAGCAGCTTAGGGAACGGGAACACTGAAGCTTTCTTT. Its protein is CASSLGNGNTEAFF.